Presented here are 2 T cell receptor beta chains from one specimen sequenced in a study of blood T cell repertoires in COVID-19. Repertoires were generated with immunoSEQ multiplex PCR, while TCRdb's copy carries only in-frame clones and drops some. The sample lists just over 300,000 clones, around 91% occurring once. What was sequenced was PBMCs or T cells enriched from blood (not recorded which). These receptors were taken from a woman between 40 and 55 years old who had recovered from COVID-19.

J is TRBJ2-5 and V is TRBV14; 14 bases agree with TRBD2. CDR1 and CDR2 from the germline V gene are SGHDN and FVKESK. V was clipped by 1 base and J by 4 bases; unmatched bases: 2. This CDR3 comprises 16 residues. CDR3 region: CASSQGGLAGAETQYF. The CDR3 DNA follows: TGTGCCAGCAGCCAAGGGGGACTAGCGGGGGCAGAGACCCAGTACTTC.

The genes are TRBV28 and TRBJ2-7, with TRBD2 matching 12 bases. This CDR3 contains 15 residues. Germline CDR1 reads MDHEN; CDR2 reads SYDVKM. The trim removed 6 bases at V and 3 bases at J, leaving 6 bases unmatched. The CDR3 sequence is CASSLTSGGFYEQYF. The CDR3 coding sequence is TGTGCCAGCAGCCTAACTAGCGGGGGGTTCTACGAGCAGTACTTC. The complete variable domain, with remaining parts taken from reference TRBV28 and TRBJ2-7, reads DVKVTQSSRYLVKRTGEKVFLECVQDMDHENMFWYRQDPGLGLRLIYFSYDVKMKEKGDIPEGYSVSREKKERFSLILESASTNQTSMYLCASSLTSGGFYEQYFGPGTRLTVT.